The sequence of this T cell receptor beta chain was determined in a study of T-cell reconstitution after alpha-beta-depleted transplantation in children. CDR3 size: 13 residues. Germline lookup yields CDR1 SGHDT and CDR2 YYEEEE. This clonotype was recorded a few times. Mismatch with germline at one junction end may stem from a read error. TCRbeta library preparation incorporated unique molecular identifiers. Each CDR3 protein is one row after TCRdb ran MiXCR on the PCR reads. The repertoire has approximately 510,000 distinct CDR3 sequences, roughly 18% of them found once; the top ten carry over 3%. Sample: PBMCs from the stem cell graft donor, taken from the stem cell graft. This sequence joins TRBV5-6 and TRBJ2-3, with D possibly being TRBD2 (6 bases). This receptor was identified in a human donor who donated a stem cell graft to a child with acute lymphoblastic leukemia. The CDR3: CASSAPSGLLPLF. In nucleotides, the CDR3 is TGTGCCAGCAGCGCCCCGTCGGGACTGCTACCCCTTTTT.